The clone carrying this T cell receptor beta chain was counted only a few times. Its antigen remains unidentified. The CDR3 has 17 amino acids. V lost 5 bases to trimming and J lost 2 bases; unmatched junction nucleotides: 12. CDR1 and CDR2 (germline): SEHNR, FQNEAQ (reference sequence). In the PCR, 60 Vbeta and 13 Jbeta primers were used. Data came from immunoSEQ multiplex PCR; TCRdb stores just in-frame clones and leaves some out. The table records 55,000 to 80,000 clones, over 60% of them present only once. The data were taken from a study of cytomegalovirus exposure and HLA in healthy donors. The study's findings and limits: As was reported, the classifier diagnosed cytomegalovirus status with high specificity and sensitivity.

The sequence was obtained from a man aged 50-59 years in good health and CMV-seropositive. The chain couples TRBV7-9 to TRBJ2-5; 9 nucleotides match TRBD2. The sequenced material came from PBMCs. The chain's CDR3 is CASSRTISGGRQETQYF. CDR3 nucleotides: TGTGCCAGCAGCCGCACGATTAGCGGGGGAAGGCAAGAGACCCAGTACTTC.